This T cell receptor (beta chain) emerged from a study of identical twins. This clonotype was seen at least ten times. Its antigen is unidentified. Unique molecular identifiers were present on the cDNA, and a universal primer site came from template switching. TCRdb used MiXCR to reprocess the 5' RACE reads, holding one entry per CDR3 protein. The sample lists 250,000 or so distinct CDR3 sequences, approximately 8.3% occurring once. The study's findings and limits: For cord blood, abundant beta clonotypes had fewer insertions, unlike memory repertoires, which showed none. Models predicted too little out-of-frame TCR alpha sharing in monozygotic twins.

This CDR3 is 16 amino acids long. Losses at the gene ends were 3 bases for V and 4 bases for J; bases not matched to a gene: 9. The germline CDR1 and CDR2 sequences are SNHLY and FYNNEI. These data also formed part of another study, on yellow fever vaccine responses in identical twins. From that paper: The T cell response to vaccination in identical twins was reportedly partly convergent and partly personalized.

The sequence was obtained from a woman between 18 and 29 years old in good health. The chain couples TRBV2 to TRBJ2-1; 7 bases fit TRBD2. Sequenced input: CD8+ T cells sorted from blood. The DNA for the CDR3 is TGTGCCAGCAGTGAGGGGGGACTACCCCATTACAATGAGCAGTTCTTC. Residues: CASSEGGLPHYNEQFF. Drawing the rest from reference TRBV2 and TRBJ2-1, the complete variable domain is EPEVTQTPSHQVTQMGQEVILRCVPISNHLYFYWYRQILGQKVEFLVSFYNNEISEKSEIFDDQFSVERPDGSNFTLKIRSTKLEDSAMYFCASSEGGLPHYNEQFFGPGTRLTVL.